Reported below is one T cell receptor (beta chain). The sample belongs to a study of blood T cell repertoires in COVID-19. Study-level information: Researchers got acute and convalescent COVID-19 samples from the United States, Italy and Spain. Sources were T cells, B-cell-depleted T cells, or PBMCs; the material itself was cDNA or gDNA.

Under the authors' procedure: Amplification of reference gene primers was used by the study to estimate nucleated cell counts. Method: immunoSEQ multiplex PCR; TCRdb's copy keeps in-frame clones and lacks some. For V, J and clone size, that table is used; D and trimming come from the DNA. The table records about 50,000 clones, around 84% of them present only once. Germline V gene data show CDR1 as MDHEN and CDR2 as SYDVKM. V lost 7 bases, J lost 8 bases, and 20 bases lay in between. The CDR3 spans 15 residues. The TCR originated in a man at least 80 years old with active COVID-19. What was sequenced was peripheral blood. The V and J genes are TRBV28 and TRBJ1-4; TRBD1 might be the D (5 bases). The CDR3 is CASIPRPGAGEKLFF. CDR3 DNA sequence: TGTGCCAGCATCCCCCGTCCCGGGGCGGGGGAAAAACTGTTTTTT. Together with reference TRBV28 and TRBJ1-4, the CDR3 gives the full variable domain: DVKVTQSSRYLVKRTGEKVFLECVQDMDHENMFWYRQDPGLGLRLIYFSYDVKMKEKGDIPEGYSVSREKKERFSLILESASTNQTSMYLCASIPRPGAGEKLFFGSGTQLSVL.